The rows below give T cell receptor beta chains drawn from one sample of a study of blood T cell repertoires in COVID-19. Sequencing used immunoSEQ multiplex PCR; TCRdb keeps in-frame clones, though not all of them. The sample consists of some 150,000 clones, under 90% of them appearing once. The sample taken for sequencing was PBMCs or T cells enriched from blood (not recorded which). The receptors originated from a woman younger than 35 who had been exposed to COVID-19. Both conserved end residues are part of each CDR3. The D gene is left open where the match is weak. Size is omitted from some rows. Given values are once, few, many or a class for expanded clones.

J: TRBJ2-1; D: TRBD2; size: .; V: TRBV7-9; length: 17; DNA: TGTGCCAGCAGCTTGGGACTAGCGGGAGGGGCTGTAGATGAGCAGTTCTTC; CDR3: CASSLGLAGGAVDEQFF
J: TRBJ1-4; D: .; size: .; V: TRBV5-1; length: 14; DNA: TGCGCCAGCAACCCTACAGGGTTGGGAGAAAAACTGTTTTTT; CDR3: CASNPTGLGEKLFF
J: TRBJ2-1; D: TRBD2; size: .; V: TRBV27; length: 18; DNA: TGTGCCAGCAGTTTAAGCCTTCCGGGACTAGCGAGAAACAATGAGCAGTTCTTC; CDR3: CASSLSLPGLARNNEQFF
J: TRBJ1-1; D: .; size: once; V: TRBV28; length: 13; DNA: TGTGCCACCCTCAGGACACCGGTCACTGAAGCTTTCTTT; CDR3: CATLRTPVTEAFF
J: TRBJ1-5; D: .; size: once; V: TRBV7-9; length: 12; DNA: TGTGCCAGCAGCTTAGCCTCAGAGCCCCAGCATTTT; CDR3: CASSLASEPQHF
J: TRBJ2-7; D: TRBD2; size: .; V: TRBV5-1; length: 16; DNA: TGCGCCAGCAGCCTCCCGGGCACTAGCGGCTCCTACGAGCAGTACTTC; CDR3: CASSLPGTSGSYEQYF
J: TRBJ2-3; D: TRBD2; size: .; V: TRBV3-1/TRBV3-2; length: 15; DNA: TGTGCCGAAAAGGCGGCTAGCGGGCTGACAGATACGCAGTATTTT; CDR3: CAEKAASGLTDTQYF
J: TRBJ2-4; D: .; size: .; V: TRBV7-9; length: 19; DNA: TGTGCCAGCAGCTTCGGGTTTGCAGGGGAATTACTAGCCAAAAACATTCAGTACTTC; CDR3: CASSFGFAGELLAKNIQYF
J: TRBJ2-7; D: .; size: .; V: TRBV24-1; length: 11; DNA: TGTGCCACCAGTGTCGGCGGCGAGCAGTACTTC; CDR3: CATSVGGEQYF
J: TRBJ1-2; D: .; size: .; V: TRBV19; length: 16; DNA: TGTGCCAGTAGTATAGATCGCGGTACAGGCGGCTATGGCTACACCTTC; CDR3: CASSIDRGTGGYGYTF
J: TRBJ2-3; D: TRBD2; size: .; V: TRBV13; length: 17; DNA: TGTGCCAGCAGCTTAGCCGGACTAGCGGGAAGCACAGATACGCAGTATTTT; CDR3: CASSLAGLAGSTDTQYF
J: TRBJ1-5; D: TRBD1; size: .; V: TRBV2; length: 13; DNA: TGTGCCAGCATGGGTCAGGGGGGTCAGCCCCAGCATTTT; CDR3: CASMGQGGQPQHF
J: TRBJ2-5; D: TRBD1; size: .; V: TRBV10-3; length: 13; DNA: TGTGCCATCAGAGACGGGACAGGAGAGACCCAGTACTTC; CDR3: CAIRDGTGETQYF
J: TRBJ2-1; D: TRBD2; size: .; V: TRBV7-2; length: 14; DNA: TGTGCCAGCAGCTTGACTAGCGTCTACAATGAGCAGTTCTTC; CDR3: CASSLTSVYNEQFF
J: TRBJ1-3; D: TRBD1; size: .; V: TRBV7-8; length: 18; DNA: TGTGCCAGCAGCTTGGGACAGGGAGTAAACTGGGAAGGAAACACCATATATTTT; CDR3: CASSLGQGVNWEGNTIYF
J: TRBJ2-7; D: TRBD2; size: .; V: TRBV7-8; length: 13; DNA: TGTGCCAGCAGCTTAGCGGGGACTACAAGGCAGTACTTC; CDR3: CASSLAGTTRQYF
J: TRBJ1-6; D: TRBD1; size: .; V: TRBV28; length: 15; DNA: TGTGCCAGCAGTTTATTTTGGGACAGTAATTCACCCCTCCACTTT; CDR3: CASSLFWDSNSPLHF
J: TRBJ2-1; D: .; size: .; V: TRBV24-1; length: 13; DNA: TGTGCCACCAGTGACGGAGGACTACTAAAGCAGTTCTTC; CDR3: CATSDGGLLKQFF
J: TRBJ2-3; D: TRBD2; size: .; V: TRBV18; length: 17; DNA: TGTGCCAGCTCACCCTCGGGACTAGCGGGAGACGCAGATACGCAGTATTTT; CDR3: CASSPSGLAGDADTQYF
J: TRBJ2-7; D: TRBD1; size: .; V: TRBV5-1; length: 14; DNA: TGCGCCAGCAGCCTTCGTACAGGGGACTACGAGCAGTACTTC; CDR3: CASSLRTGDYEQYF
J: TRBJ2-1; D: .; size: .; V: TRBV20-1; length: 10; DNA: TGCAGTGCTCATGACAGGCTCCAGTTCTTC; CDR3: CSAHDRLQFF
J: TRBJ2-7; D: .; size: .; V: TRBV14; length: 15; DNA: TGTGCCAGCAGCCATCGGAGGGACAGCTCCTACGAGCAGTACTTC; CDR3: CASSHRRDSSYEQYF
J: TRBJ1-4; D: .; size: .; V: TRBV6-5; length: 13; DNA: TGTGCCACCTGGGGGGCAACTAATGAAAAACTGTTTTTT; CDR3: CATWGATNEKLFF
J: TRBJ2-7; D: TRBD2; size: .; V: TRBV6-5; length: 15; DNA: TGTGCCAGCAGCCCCTCTAGCGGGGGGGCCTACGAGCAGTACTTC; CDR3: CASSPSSGGAYEQYF
J: TRBJ1-3; D: TRBD1; size: .; V: TRBV6-5; length: 15; DNA: TGTGCCAGCAGGGACAGGCCTAACTCTGGAAACACCATATATTTT; CDR3: CASRDRPNSGNTIYF
J: TRBJ2-1; D: TRBD1; size: .; V: TRBV5-4; length: 15; DNA: TGTGCCAGCAGCTTGGAGGGACAGGGATACAATGAGCAGTTCTTC; CDR3: CASSLEGQGYNEQFF
J: TRBJ1-2; D: TRBD1; size: .; V: TRBV12-3/TRBV12-4; length: 12; DNA: TGTGCCAGCAGGGGACAGGGCGATGGCTACACCTTC; CDR3: CASRGQGDGYTF
J: TRBJ2-1; D: .; size: .; V: TRBV18; length: 11; DNA: TGTGCCAGCGCAGAAAACAATGAGCAGTTCTTC; CDR3: CASAENNEQFF
J: TRBJ1-2; D: TRBD1; size: .; V: TRBV7-2; length: 14; DNA: TGTGCCAGCAGCTCCCAGGGGGTAAACTATGGCTACACCTTC; CDR3: CASSSQGVNYGYTF
J: TRBJ2-3; D: TRBD1; size: .; V: TRBV4-1; length: 17; DNA: TGCGCCAGCAGCCAAGAGCCAGGACAGGGCAACACAGATACGCAGTATTTT; CDR3: CASSQEPGQGNTDTQYF
J: TRBJ2-1; D: TRBD2; size: .; V: TRBV2; length: 14; DNA: TGTGCCAGCCCCCGGACTAGCGGGGTGAACGAGCAGTTCTTC; CDR3: CASPRTSGVNEQFF
J: TRBJ2-7; D: .; size: few; V: TRBV10-3; length: 16; DNA: TGTGCCATCAGTGAGCGGGGGGGACAGACGAGGTACGAGCAGTACTTC; CDR3: CAISERGGQTRYEQYF
J: TRBJ1-1; D: TRBD1; size: .; V: TRBV5-6; length: 15; DNA: TGTGCCAGCAGCCCGTGGACAGGACCGCGGACTGAAGCTTTCTTT; CDR3: CASSPWTGPRTEAFF
J: TRBJ1-1; D: .; size: .; V: TRBV21-1; length: 15; DNA: TGTGCCAGCAGTAGGGACAGGAAGGGGGTAAGTGAAGCTTTCTTT; CDR3: CASSRDRKGVSEAFF
J: TRBJ2-2; D: TRBD1; size: many; V: TRBV4-2; length: 15; DNA: TGTGCCAGCAGCCCCGGGACAGGGGACACCGGGGAGCTGTTTTTT; CDR3: CASSPGTGDTGELFF
J: TRBJ1-2; D: .; size: few; V: TRBV2; length: 13; DNA: TGTGCCAGCAGTGTGGCAGGGGACTATGGCTACACCTTC; CDR3: CASSVAGDYGYTF
J: TRBJ1-5; D: TRBD1; size: .; V: TRBV30; length: 14; DNA: TGTGCCTGGAGTGTCGGACAGGGCAGAAGGCCCCAGCATTTT; CDR3: CAWSVGQGRRPQHF